This TCR beta chain was recorded in a study of T cell responses to AZD1222 COVID-19 vaccine. CDR1 and CDR2 (germline): SGHRS, YFSETQ. The CDR3 covers 13 residues. The V and J ends lost 0 bases and 6 bases respectively, with 9 bases between them. Here immunoSEQ multiplex PCR was the method, and the copy in TCRdb shows in-frame clones only, minus some. This sample has roughly 87,000 clones; about 91% occur once, and the top ten carry roughly 5%. The TCR sequence derives from an adult who received the AZD1222 COVID-19 vaccine. The gene calls are TRBV5-1 and TRBJ1-1; D remains ambiguous. Here the sequenced sample was peripheral blood, taken 28 days after the second AZD1222 dose. DNA of the CDR3: TGCGCCAGCAGCTTGGCGGGGAGGGCTGAAGCTTTCTTT. Translating it yields CASSLAGRAEAFF.